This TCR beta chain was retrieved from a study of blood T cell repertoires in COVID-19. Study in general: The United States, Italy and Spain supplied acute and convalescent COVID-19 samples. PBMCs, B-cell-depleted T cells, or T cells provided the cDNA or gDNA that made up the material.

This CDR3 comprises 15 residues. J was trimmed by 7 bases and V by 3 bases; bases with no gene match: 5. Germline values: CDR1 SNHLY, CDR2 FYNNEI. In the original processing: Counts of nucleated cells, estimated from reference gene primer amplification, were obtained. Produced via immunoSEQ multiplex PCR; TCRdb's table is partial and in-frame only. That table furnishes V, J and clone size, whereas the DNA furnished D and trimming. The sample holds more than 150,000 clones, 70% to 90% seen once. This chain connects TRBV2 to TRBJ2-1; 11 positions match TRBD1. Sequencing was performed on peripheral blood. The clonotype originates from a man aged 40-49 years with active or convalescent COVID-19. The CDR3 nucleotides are TGTGCCAGCAGTGATCTGGGACAGGGGGGGAATGAGCAGTTCTTC. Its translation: CASSDLGQGGNEQFF.